The 5 T cell receptor beta chains in this list originate from one sample, sequenced in a study of blood T cell repertoires in COVID-19. Measured with immunoSEQ multiplex PCR; TCRdb has only the in-frame clones, and not every one. The table includes some 390,000 clones, nearly 90% detected once. The sample taken for sequencing was PBMCs or T cells enriched from blood (not recorded which). These TCRs come from a woman younger than 45 who had recovered from COVID-19.

The V call is TRBV6-5, the J call TRBJ2-3; D call uncertain. With 6 bases removed from V and 0 bases from J, the gap between germline ends came to 13 bases. Looked up from germline, CDR1 is MNHEY and CDR2 is SVGAGI. The length of the CDR3 is 15 residues. CDR3 sequence reads: CASRGSLGSTDTQYF. For the CDR3, the DNA is TGTGCCAGCAGAGGCAGCTTGGGCAGCACAGATACGCAGTATTTT.

The chain links TRBV6-5 to TRBJ2-1; TRBD1 matches at 9 bases. Germline lookup yields CDR1 MNHEY and CDR2 SVGAGI. The CDR3 runs to 15 residues. V was pared by 5 bases and J by 5 bases, with 7 bases of the junction left unmatched. The CDR3 sequence is CASSRDRAYNNEQFF. CDR3 bases: TGTGCCAGCAGTAGGGACAGGGCTTACAACAATGAGCAGTTCTTC.

The chain combines TRBV9 with TRBJ2-1; 14 bases fit TRBD2. CDR1 is SGDLS, CDR2 YYNGEE, per germline. The junction had 7 bases not matched to a gene; V was cut back by 4 bases and J by 4 bases. CDR3 length: 17 amino acids. CDR3 coding DNA: TGTGCCAGCAGCTCAAGACTAGCGGGAGGGACATACAATGAGCAGTTCTTC. This sequence encodes CASSSRLAGGTYNEQFF.

The CDR3 loop is CASSQTGSGYGYTF. Here the CDR3 DNA reads TGTGCCAGCAGCCAAACAGGGTCGGGCTATGGCTACACCTTC. V usage is TRBV7-9 and J usage is TRBJ1-2; tentative D call: TRBD1 (6 bases). Trimming pared 5 bases from V and 4 bases from J, leaving 14 bases between. This CDR3 spans 14 amino acids. Looked up from germline, CDR1 is SEHNR and CDR2 is FQNEAQ (reference sequence).

J is TRBJ1-2 and V is TRBV6-7, with D possibly matching TRBD1 (6 bases). TRBV6-7 is identified as an open reading frame with a role that is uncertain. CDR3 length equals 15 residues. V dropped 0 bases and J dropped 11 bases, with 19 bases sitting between them. The CDR3 loop is CASSYSKDSEVTYTF. CDR3 bases: TGTGCCAGCAGTTACTCTAAGGACAGTGAGGTGACATACACCTTC.